What follows are 13 T cell receptor beta chains derived from one specimen sequenced in a study of early T cells in non-severe SARS-CoV-2 infection. TCRdb called the 5' RACE reads again in MiXCR, with one record for every CDR3 protein. The table lists approximately 60,000 distinct CDR3 sequences, around 13% of them singletons. Sequenced material: whole blood. The source is an adult who was a healthcare worker with PCR-confirmed SARS-CoV-2 infection or an uninfected control (not recorded which).

V is TRBV6-2 or TRBV6-3 and J is TRBJ2-1, with D possibly TRBD1 on 6 matching bases. Germline V lookup: CDR1 MNHEY, CDR2 SVGEGT. Trimming left V 7 bases short and J 1 base short, with 14 bases between. The CDR3 has 15 residues. CDR3 DNA sequence: TGTGCCAGCACCAACAGGGAATTATCCTACAATGAGCAGTTCTTC. Amino acids: CASTNRELSYNEQFF.

There are a few counts of this clonotype. The chain combines TRBV4-1 with TRBJ1-2; possibly TRBD1 for D (5 bases). The V gene lost 1 base and the J gene lost 0 bases, with 18 bases spanning the gap. The CDR3 is made up of 18 amino acids. The V gene's germline CDR1 is MGHRA and CDR2 YSYEKL. The DNA of the CDR3 is TGCGCCAGCAGCCAAGTCTTTAAAGGGGACCATTCTAACTATGGCTACACCTTC. Its translation: CASSQVFKGDHSNYGYTF.

This clonotype was detected ten times or more. The chain recombines TRBV4-3 with TRBJ1-1, with 7 bases fitting TRBD1. CDR1 and CDR2 from the germline V gene are LGHNA and YSLEER. This CDR3 spans 14 amino acids. V shed 0 bases and J 5 bases; nucleotides not matched to a gene: 3. CDR3 coding DNA: TGCGCCAGCAGCCAAGATGAGGGGGCGACTGAAGCTTTCTTT. This sequence encodes CASSQDEGATEAFF.

This chain joins TRBV5-6 and TRBJ1-5; D remains ambiguous. Trimming pared 3 bases from V and 6 bases from J, leaving 10 bases between. The CDR3 runs to 13 residues. Germline V gives CDR1 SGHDT, CDR2 YYEEEE. The CDR3 sequence: CASSSQPGQPQHF. CDR3 bases: TGTGCCAGCAGCTCTCAGCCCGGTCAGCCCCAGCATTTT.

This clonotype has at least ten counts. The V and J genes are TRBV18 and TRBJ2-1; tentatively, D is TRBD2 (6 bases). The CDR3 is 16 amino acids. Trimming left V 0 bases short and J 2 bases short, with 11 bases between. CDR1 is KGHSH, CDR2 LQKENI, per germline. CDR3 DNA: TGTGCCAGCTCACCACCGGTACTAGCTGCCTACAATGAGCAGTTCTTC. This encodes CASSPPVLAAYNEQFF.

This clonotype was seen at least ten times. V gene TRBV11-2 combines with J gene TRBJ2-7, with D unclear. The CDR3 covers 13 residues. Germline V gene lookup returns CDR1 SGHAT and CDR2 FQNNGV. Trimming took 1 base from V and 5 from J, leaving 9 bases between them. For the CDR3, the DNA is TGTGCCAGCAGCTTAGCGAGACATCACGAGCAGTACTTC. This gives the protein CASSLARHHEQYF.

The chain has TRBV9 and TRBJ2-3, with a tentative D call TRBD2 (5 bases). In germline, CDR1 is SGDLS, CDR2 YYNGEE. The CDR3 totals 14 residues. Deletions cut 0 bases from V and 4 bases from J, with 9 bases between. The CDR3 DNA follows: TGTGCCAGCAGCGTAGCGGGGTACGCAGATACGCAGTATTTT. This gives the protein CASSVAGYADTQYF.

As regards this clonotype: At one of its ends the junction is not consistent with the germline gene, which may arise from a read error. The chain recombines TRBV5-5 with TRBJ2-1; possibly TRBD1 for D (6 bases). CDR1 is SGHKS, CDR2 YYEKEE, per germline (reference sequence). There are 14 residues in the CDR3. CDR3 bases: TGTGTCAGCAGCTCGGGACAAAGAGGGGATGAGCAGTTCTTC. Amino acids: CVSSSGQRGDEQFF.

This clonotype was detected a few times. The chain uses TRBV6-6 and TRBJ2-5, with D hard to call. Germline V gives CDR1 MNHNY, CDR2 SVGAGI (reference sequence). V was shortened by 4 bases and J by 5 bases, with 11 bases between the two germline ends. This CDR3 region has 13 residues. CDR3 protein: CASSSPSSETQYF. The DNA of the CDR3 is TGTGCCAGCAGTTCCCCCAGTAGCGAGACCCAGTACTTC.

This clonotype was seen more than once but under ten times. This chain uses TRBV5-4 with TRBJ1-1, with unresolved D. CDR1 and CDR2 (germline): SGHNT, YYREEE (reference sequence). V was trimmed by 0 bases and J by 3 bases, leaving 15 bases between them. The CDR3 runs to 16 residues. CDR3 region: CASSLGLRRADTEAFF. The CDR3 region has the DNA TGTGCCAGCAGCTTGGGGCTCCGTCGGGCAGACACTGAAGCTTTCTTT.

This clonotype was recorded a few times. This rearrangement joins TRBV19 to TRBJ1-2, with a tentative D call TRBD1 (5 bases). Germline CDR1 LNHDA, CDR2 SQIVND (reference sequence). The V end was cut by 3 bases, the J end by 0 bases, with 14 bases between. The CDR3 has 16 residues. CDR3 nucleotide sequence: TGTGCCAGTAGTATTAGGCGACAGACCTCTAACTATGGCTACACCTTC. It is translated as CASSIRRQTSNYGYTF.

This clonotype was observed a handful of times. The chain employs TRBV10-3 and TRBJ2-7; 9 bases agree with TRBD2. With 8 bases clipped from V and 3 bases from J, the junction kept 2 bases outside the gene matches. The CDR3 length is 12 residues. CDR1 and CDR2 (germline): ENHRY, SYGVKD. The CDR3 nucleotides read TGTGCCATCGGCGGGGGGGGCTACGAGCAGTACTTC. Amino acid sequence: CAIGGGGYEQYF.

A remark on this clonotype: A much larger clone differs from this one at a single base, so this may be a read error. This CDR3 is missing its conserved last phenylalanine or tryptophan, likely due to a read error. This chain connects TRBV4-3 to TRBJ2-7; 10 positions match TRBD1. V dropped 0 bases and J dropped 2; count of bases not matched to a gene: 16. Per the germline V gene, CDR1 is LGHNA and CDR2 is YSLEER. The length of the CDR3 is 20 residues. CDR3 amino acids: CASSQDHLQPGQGFPYEQYS. DNA of the CDR3: TGCGCCAGCAGCCAAGACCACTTGCAGCCGGGACAGGGGTTTCCCTACGAGCAGTACTCC.